This T cell receptor (beta chain) was identified in a study of OX40 agonist ivuxolimab in advanced cancers. The overall study: Patient treatment consisted of intravenous ivuxolimab administration every 2 weeks at 0.01 to 10 mg/kg. Participants, 82.7% male, averaged roughly 60 years of age, ranging from roughly 23 to 90.

General study findings and limits: Expanded clones tended on average to be more numerous among CD8+ T cells than CD4+. Dosing at 0.1 to 3.0 mg/kg was accompanied by clonal expansion of CD4+ and CD8+ blood T cells by week 6.

To note about this clone: Its antigen remains unidentified.

The V and J ends lost 4 bases and 7 bases respectively, with 19 bases between them. Germline V lookup: CDR1 LGHNA, CDR2 YNFKEQ. This CDR3 has 15 residues. Some clones are missing from TCRdb's copy, which holds only in-frame ones; the method was immunoSEQ multiplex PCR. The sample consists of fewer than 60,000 clones, around nine tenths of them appearing once. This TCR derives from an adult with an advanced solid tumor such as melanoma, head and neck, liver or kidney cancer. This rearrangement joins TRBV4-2 to TRBJ1-1; D uncertain. The sample consisted of CD4+ or CD8+ T cells sorted from blood, taken in a trial of the OX40 agonist ivuxolimab. CDR3 protein: CASSPRLVAADEAFF. DNA of the CDR3: TGTGCCAGCAGCCCCCGTTTAGTGGCCGCGGATGAAGCTTTCTTT.